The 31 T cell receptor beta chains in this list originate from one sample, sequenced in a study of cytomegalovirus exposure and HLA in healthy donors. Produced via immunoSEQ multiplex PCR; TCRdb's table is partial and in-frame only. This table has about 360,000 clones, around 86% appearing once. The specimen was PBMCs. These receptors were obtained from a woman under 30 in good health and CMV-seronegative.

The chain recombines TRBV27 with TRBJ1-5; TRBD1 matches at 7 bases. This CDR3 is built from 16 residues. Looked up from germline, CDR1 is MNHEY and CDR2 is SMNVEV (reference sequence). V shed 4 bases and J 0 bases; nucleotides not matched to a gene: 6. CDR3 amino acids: CASSSLDRFSNQPQHF. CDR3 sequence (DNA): TGTGCCAGCAGTTCCTTGGACAGGTTTAGCAATCAGCCCCAGCATTTT.

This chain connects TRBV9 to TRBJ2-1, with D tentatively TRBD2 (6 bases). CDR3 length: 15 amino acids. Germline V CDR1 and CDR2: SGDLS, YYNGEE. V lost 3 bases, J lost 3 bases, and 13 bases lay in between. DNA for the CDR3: TGTGCCAGCAGCGCTCAAACGGGGGACTACAATGAGCAGTTCTTC. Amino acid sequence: CASSAQTGDYNEQFF.

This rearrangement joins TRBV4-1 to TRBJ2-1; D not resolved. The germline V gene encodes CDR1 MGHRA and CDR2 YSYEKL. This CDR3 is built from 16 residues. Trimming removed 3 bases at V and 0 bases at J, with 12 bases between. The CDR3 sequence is CASSHPARSSYNEQFF. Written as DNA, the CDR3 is TGCGCCAGCAGCCACCCCGCTAGATCCTCCTACAATGAGCAGTTCTTC.

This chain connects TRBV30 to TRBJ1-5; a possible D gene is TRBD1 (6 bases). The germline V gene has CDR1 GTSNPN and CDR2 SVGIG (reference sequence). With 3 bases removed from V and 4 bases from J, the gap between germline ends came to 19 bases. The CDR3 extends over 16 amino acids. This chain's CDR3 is CAWSGLTGGRNQPQHF. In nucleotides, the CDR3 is TGTGCCTGGAGCGGGTTGACAGGCGGACGGAATCAGCCCCAGCATTTT.

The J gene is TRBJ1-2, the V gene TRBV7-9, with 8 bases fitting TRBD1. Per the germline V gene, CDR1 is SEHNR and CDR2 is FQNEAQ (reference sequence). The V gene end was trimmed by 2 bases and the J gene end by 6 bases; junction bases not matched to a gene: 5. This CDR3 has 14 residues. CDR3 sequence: CASSLRGQANGYTF. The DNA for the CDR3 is TGTGCCAGCAGCTTAAGGGGACAGGCGAATGGCTACACCTTC.

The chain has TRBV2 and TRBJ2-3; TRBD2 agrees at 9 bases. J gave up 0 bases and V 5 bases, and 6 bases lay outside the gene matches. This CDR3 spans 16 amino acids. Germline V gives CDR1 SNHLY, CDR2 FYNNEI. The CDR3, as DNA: TGTGCCAGCAGTCTCCGACTAGCGGCTAGCACAGATACGCAGTATTTT. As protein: CASSLRLAASTDTQYF.

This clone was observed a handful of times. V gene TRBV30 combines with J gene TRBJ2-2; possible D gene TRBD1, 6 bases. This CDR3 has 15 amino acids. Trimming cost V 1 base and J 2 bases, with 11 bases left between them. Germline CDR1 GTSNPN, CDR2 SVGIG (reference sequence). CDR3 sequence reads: CAWSAPGHNTGELFF. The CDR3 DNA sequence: TGTGCCTGGAGTGCTCCGGGACACAACACCGGGGAGCTGTTTTTT.

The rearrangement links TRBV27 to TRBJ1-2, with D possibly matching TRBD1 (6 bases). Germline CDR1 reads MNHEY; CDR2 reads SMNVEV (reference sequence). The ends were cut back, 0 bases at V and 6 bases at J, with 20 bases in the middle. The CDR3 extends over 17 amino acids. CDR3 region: CASSLSPVLGARHGYTF. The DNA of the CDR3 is TGTGCCAGCAGTTTATCCCCCGTGTTGGGGGCCCGCCATGGCTACACCTTC.

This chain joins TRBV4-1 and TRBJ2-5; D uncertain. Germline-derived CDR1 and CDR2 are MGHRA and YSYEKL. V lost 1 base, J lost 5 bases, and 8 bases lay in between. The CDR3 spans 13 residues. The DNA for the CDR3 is TGCGCCAGCAGCCAAGTGTTTCGGGAGACCCAGTACTTC. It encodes CASSQVFRETQYF.

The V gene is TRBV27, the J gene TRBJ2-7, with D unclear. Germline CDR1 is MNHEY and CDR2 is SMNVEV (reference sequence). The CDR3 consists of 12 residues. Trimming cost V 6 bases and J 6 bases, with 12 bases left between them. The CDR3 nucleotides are TGTGCCAGCAGCCTATTCGCTAGCGAGCAGTACTTC. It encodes CASSLFASEQYF.

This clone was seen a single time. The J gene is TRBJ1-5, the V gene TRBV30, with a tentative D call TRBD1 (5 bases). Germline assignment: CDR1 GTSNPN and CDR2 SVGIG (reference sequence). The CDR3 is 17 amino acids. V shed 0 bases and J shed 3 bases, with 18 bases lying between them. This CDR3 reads CAWSVQSWGSTNQPQHF. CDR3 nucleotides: TGTGCCTGGAGTGTCCAAAGTTGGGGCAGCACCAATCAGCCCCAGCATTTT.

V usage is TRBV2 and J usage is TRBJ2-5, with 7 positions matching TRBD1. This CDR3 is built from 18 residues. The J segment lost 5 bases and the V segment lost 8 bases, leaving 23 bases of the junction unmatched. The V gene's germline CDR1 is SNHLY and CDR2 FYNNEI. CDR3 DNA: TGTGCCAGCGGTGGGGAACAGGGGACCCCGCAGAGGAGGGAGACCCAGTACTTC. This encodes CASGGEQGTPQRRETQYF.

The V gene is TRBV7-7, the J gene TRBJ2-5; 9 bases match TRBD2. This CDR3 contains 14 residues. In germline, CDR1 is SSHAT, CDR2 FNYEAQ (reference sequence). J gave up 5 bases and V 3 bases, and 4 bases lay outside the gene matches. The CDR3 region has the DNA TGTGCCAGCAGCTTTGCGGGAGGGGGCGAGACCCAGTACTTC. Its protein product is CASSFAGGGETQYF.

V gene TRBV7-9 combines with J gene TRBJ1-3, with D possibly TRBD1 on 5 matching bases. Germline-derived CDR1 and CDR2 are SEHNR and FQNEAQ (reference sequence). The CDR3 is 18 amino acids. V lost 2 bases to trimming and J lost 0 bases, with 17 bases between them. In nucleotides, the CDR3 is TGTGCCAGCAGCTTACGCGGTTGGGGCAAAGACTCTGGAAACACCATATATTTT. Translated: CASSLRGWGKDSGNTIYF.

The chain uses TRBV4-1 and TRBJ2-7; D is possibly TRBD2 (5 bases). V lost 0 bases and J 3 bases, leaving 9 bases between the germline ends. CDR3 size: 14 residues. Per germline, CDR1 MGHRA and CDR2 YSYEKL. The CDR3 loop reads CASSQDDYFYEQYF. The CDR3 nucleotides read TGCGCCAGCAGCCAAGACGACTACTTCTACGAGCAGTACTTC.

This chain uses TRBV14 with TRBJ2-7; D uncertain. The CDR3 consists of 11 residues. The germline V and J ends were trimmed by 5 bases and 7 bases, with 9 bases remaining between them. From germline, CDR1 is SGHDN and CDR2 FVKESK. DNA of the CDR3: TGTGCCAGCAGCATTACTCTTGAGCAGTACTTC. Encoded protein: CASSITLEQYF.

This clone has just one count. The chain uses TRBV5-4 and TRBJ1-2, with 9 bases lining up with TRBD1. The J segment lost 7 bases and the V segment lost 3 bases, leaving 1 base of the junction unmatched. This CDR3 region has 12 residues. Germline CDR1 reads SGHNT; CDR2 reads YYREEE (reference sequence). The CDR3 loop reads CASSSDRGGYTF. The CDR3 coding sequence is TGTGCCAGCAGCTCGGACAGGGGTGGCTACACCTTC.

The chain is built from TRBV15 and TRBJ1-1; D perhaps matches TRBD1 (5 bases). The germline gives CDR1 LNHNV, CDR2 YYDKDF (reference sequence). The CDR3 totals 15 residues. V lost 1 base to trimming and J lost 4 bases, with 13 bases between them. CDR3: CATSRALGGGTEAFF. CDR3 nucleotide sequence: TGTGCCACCAGCAGAGCTTTGGGGGGAGGCACTGAAGCTTTCTTT.

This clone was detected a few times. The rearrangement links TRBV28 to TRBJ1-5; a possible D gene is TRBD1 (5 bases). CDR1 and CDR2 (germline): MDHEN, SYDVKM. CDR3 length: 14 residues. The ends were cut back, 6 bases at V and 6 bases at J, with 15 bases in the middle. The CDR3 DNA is TGTGCCAGCAGGCCGCCCAGGGTCTTTCAGCCCCAGCATTTT. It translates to CASRPPRVFQPQHF.

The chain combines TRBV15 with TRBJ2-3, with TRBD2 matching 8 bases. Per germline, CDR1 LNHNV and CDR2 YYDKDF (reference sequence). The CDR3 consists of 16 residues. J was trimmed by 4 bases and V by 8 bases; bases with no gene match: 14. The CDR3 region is CATSSYGLAGADTQYF. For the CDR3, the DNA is TGTGCCACCTCGTCTTATGGGCTAGCGGGTGCAGATACGCAGTATTTT.

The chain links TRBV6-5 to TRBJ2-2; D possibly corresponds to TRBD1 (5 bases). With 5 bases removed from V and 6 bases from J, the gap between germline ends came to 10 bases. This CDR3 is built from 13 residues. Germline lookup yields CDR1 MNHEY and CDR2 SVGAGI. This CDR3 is CASSPQGSGELFF. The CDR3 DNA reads TGTGCCAGCAGTCCGCAGGGATCCGGGGAGCTGTTTTTT.

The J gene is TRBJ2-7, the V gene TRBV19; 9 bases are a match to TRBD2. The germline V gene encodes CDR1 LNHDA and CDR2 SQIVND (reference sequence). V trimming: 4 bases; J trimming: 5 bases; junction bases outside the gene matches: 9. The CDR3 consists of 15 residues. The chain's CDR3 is CASSTAGTSTHEQYF. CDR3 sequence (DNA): TGTGCCAGTAGTACCGCCGGGACTAGCACTCACGAGCAGTACTTC.

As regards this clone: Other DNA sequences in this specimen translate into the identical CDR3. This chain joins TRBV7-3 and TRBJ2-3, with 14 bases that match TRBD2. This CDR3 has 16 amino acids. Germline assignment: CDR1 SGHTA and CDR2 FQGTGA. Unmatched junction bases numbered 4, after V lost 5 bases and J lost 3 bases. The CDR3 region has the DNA TGTGCCAGCAGCCCCGGGACTAGCGGGAGTACAGATACGCAGTATTTT. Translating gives CASSPGTSGSTDTQYF.

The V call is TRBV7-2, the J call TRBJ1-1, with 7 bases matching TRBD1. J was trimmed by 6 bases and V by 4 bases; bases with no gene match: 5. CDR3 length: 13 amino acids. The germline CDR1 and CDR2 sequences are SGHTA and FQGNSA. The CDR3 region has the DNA TGTGCCAGCAGCTATACAGGGGTCCCTGAAGCTTTCTTT. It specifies CASSYTGVPEAFF.

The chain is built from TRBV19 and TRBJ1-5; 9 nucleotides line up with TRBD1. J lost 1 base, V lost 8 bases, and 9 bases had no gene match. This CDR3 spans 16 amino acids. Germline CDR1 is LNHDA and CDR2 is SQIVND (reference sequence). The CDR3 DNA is TGTGCCAGTCGCTCGACAGGGGGTGACAGCAATCAGCCCCAGCATTTT. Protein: CASRSTGGDSNQPQHF.

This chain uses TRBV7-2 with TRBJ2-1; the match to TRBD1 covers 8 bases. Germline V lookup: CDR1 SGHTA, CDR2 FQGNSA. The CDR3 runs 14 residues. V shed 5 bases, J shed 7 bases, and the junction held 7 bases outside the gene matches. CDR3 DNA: TGTGCCAGCAGCGGAGGACAGGGCCCGAATGAGCAGTTCTTC. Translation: CASSGGQGPNEQFF.

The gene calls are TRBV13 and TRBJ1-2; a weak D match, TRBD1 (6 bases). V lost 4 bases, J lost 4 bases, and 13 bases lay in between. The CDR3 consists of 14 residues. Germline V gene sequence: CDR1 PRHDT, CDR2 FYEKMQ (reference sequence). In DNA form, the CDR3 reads TGTGCCAGCAGCTCACAGGGTACCTCCTATGGCTACACCTTC. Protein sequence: CASSSQGTSYGYTF.

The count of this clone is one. CDR3 coding DNA: TGTGCCAGCAGCTCCCTACAGGGCTCTGGAAACACCATATATTTT. Translating gives CASSSLQGSGNTIYF. J is TRBJ1-3 and V is TRBV7-6, with TRBD1 as a possible D gene (6 bases). CDR3 length: 15 amino acids. V lost 4 bases and J 0 bases, leaving 10 bases between the germline ends. Germline V gene lookup returns CDR1 SGHVS and CDR2 FNYEAQ. The whole variable domain, filled in from reference TRBV7-6 and TRBJ1-3, reads GAGVSQSPRYKVTKRGQDVALRCDPISGHVSLYWYRQALGQGPEFLTYFNYEAQQDKSGLPNDRFSAERPEGSISTLTIQRTEQRDSAMYRCASSSLQGSGNTIYFGEGSWLTVV.

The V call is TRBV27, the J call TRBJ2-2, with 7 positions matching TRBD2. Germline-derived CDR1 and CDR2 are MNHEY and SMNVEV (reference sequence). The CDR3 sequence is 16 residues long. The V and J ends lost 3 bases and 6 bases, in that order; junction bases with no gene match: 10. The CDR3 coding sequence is TGTGCCAGCAGTTTGACAAGCGGGGCCACGTCCGGGGAGCTGTTTTTT. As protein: CASSLTSGATSGELFF.

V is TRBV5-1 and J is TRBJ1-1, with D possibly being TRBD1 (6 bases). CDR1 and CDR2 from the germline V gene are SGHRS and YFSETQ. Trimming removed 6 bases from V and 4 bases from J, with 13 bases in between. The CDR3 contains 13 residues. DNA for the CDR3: TGCGCCAGCACCCAGGGAGGGGGCACTGAAGCTTTCTTT. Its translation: CASTQGGGTEAFF.

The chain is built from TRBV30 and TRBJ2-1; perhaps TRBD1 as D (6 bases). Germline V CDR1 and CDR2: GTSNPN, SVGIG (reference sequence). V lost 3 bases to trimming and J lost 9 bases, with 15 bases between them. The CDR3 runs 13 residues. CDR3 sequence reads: CAWSATAGAEQFF. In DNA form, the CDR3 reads TGTGCCTGGAGCGCAACCGCAGGGGCTGAGCAGTTCTTC.